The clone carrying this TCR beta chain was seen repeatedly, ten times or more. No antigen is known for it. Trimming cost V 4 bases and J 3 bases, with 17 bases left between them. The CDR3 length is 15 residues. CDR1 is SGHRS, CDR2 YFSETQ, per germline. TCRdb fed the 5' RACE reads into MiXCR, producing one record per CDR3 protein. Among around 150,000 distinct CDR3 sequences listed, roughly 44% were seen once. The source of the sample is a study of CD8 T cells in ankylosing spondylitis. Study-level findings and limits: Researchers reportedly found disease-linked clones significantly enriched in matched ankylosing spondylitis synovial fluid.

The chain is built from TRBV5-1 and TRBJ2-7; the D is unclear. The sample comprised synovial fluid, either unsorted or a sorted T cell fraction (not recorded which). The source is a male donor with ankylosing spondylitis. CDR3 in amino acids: CASSKRLGQDYEQYF. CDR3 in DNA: TGCGCCAGCAGCAAACGCCTAGGCCAAGACTACGAGCAGTACTTC.